This T cell receptor beta chain emerged from a study of vaccination effects on CD4 cells after COVID-19. The method was immunoSEQ multiplex PCR; TCRdb's version includes in-frame clones alone and lacks a portion of them. The sample contains about 73,000 clones, around 69% of which appear only once. Turning to this clone: Its antigen is undetermined.

The V and J ends lost 2 bases and 1 base respectively, with 18 bases between them. CDR1 and CDR2 from the germline V gene are GTSNPN and SVGIG (reference sequence). CDR3 length: 16 amino acids. Culturing for about ten days preceded CD4+ T cell isolation. Each participant was given two doses of one vaccine (BNT162b2 or mRNA-1273). The authors exchanged half the medium for IL-2 medium on days 3 and 7. The J gene is TRBJ2-7, the V gene TRBV30; tentative D call: TRBD1 (6 bases). The sample was CD4+ T cells from PBMCs cultured without peptide, taken after COVID-19 vaccination. The sequence derives from a human donor who received a COVID-19 vaccine. CDR3 nucleotide sequence: TGTGCCTGGAGTCCCTTAACAGTGACAGGATCCTACGAGCAGTACGTC. Its translation: CAWSPLTVTGSYEQYV.